This TCR beta chain was sequenced in a study of blood T cell repertoires in COVID-19. TCRdb's copy holds only in-frame clones and misses some; the assay was immunoSEQ multiplex PCR. The table shows 230,000 or so clones, with approximately 83% occurring only once. This CDR3 contains 20 residues. Germline loops: CDR1 MNHEY, CDR2 SMNVEV (reference sequence). J gave up 1 base and V 6 bases, and 23 bases lay outside the gene matches. The rearrangement joins TRBV27 to TRBJ2-7, with 8 bases matching TRBD1. The TCR was taken from a man in his fifties who had recovered from COVID-19. The sample was PBMCs or T cells enriched from blood (not recorded which). CDR3 DNA: TGTGCCAGCAGCTCGACTTCTAGCCAGTGGGGAACAGGGGGTTCCTACGAGCAGTACTTC. As protein: CASSSTSSQWGTGGSYEQYF.